This TCR beta chain stems from a study of somatic mutations in cytotoxic T cells in rheumatoid arthritis. Study-wide context: In some cases, T-cell populations stained with V beta antibodies were flow-sorted at nearly 100% purity, and these included V beta1+ cells sequenced for TCRB.

Here immunoSEQ multiplex PCR was the method, and the copy in TCRdb shows in-frame clones only, minus some. The sample records around 15,000 clones, approximately 75% being singletons. The study's findings and limits: Greater age accompanied higher CD8+ clonality in rheumatoid arthritis patients, a pattern that was absent in healthy controls. There were about an eighth of the roughly 60 patients in whom the largest CD8+ clone exceeded 20% of CD8+ cells.

Positively selected by magnetic beads, CD4+ and CD8+ cells were purity-checked by flow cytometry. Concerning this clone: What it binds is not known.

Sequenced input: CD8+ T cells sorted from blood. This TCR was recovered from an adult with rheumatoid arthritis.

CDR3 in amino acids: CASSVDGQGTEAFF. In DNA form, the CDR3 reads TGTGCCAGCAGCGTAGACGGCCAGGGCACTGAAGCTTTCTTT. V gene TRBV9 combines with J gene TRBJ1-1, with a possible D match to TRBD1 (5 bases). The CDR3 has 14 residues. The germline gives CDR1 SGDLS, CDR2 YYNGEE. Trimming removed 0 bases at V and 4 bases at J, with 10 bases between. The full variable domain, in which reference TRBV9 and TRBJ1-1 provide the parts outside the CDR3, is DSGVTQTPKHLITATGQRVTLRCSPRSGDLSVYWYQQSLDQGLQFLIQYYNGEERAKGNILERFSAQQFPDLHSELNLSSLELGDSALYFCASSVDGQGTEAFFGQGTRLTVV.